Each of the 22 T cell receptor beta chains below was sequenced from the same sample in a study of control samples from healthy donors and cancer patients (dated by TCRdb to 2018 to 2021). The library was built by means of the immunoSEQ multiplex PCR assay. Entries here come from immuneACCESS through TCRdb and include only in-frame sequences with V and J called. Some clones fail to appear in such tables; in the studies checked, an unresolved V gene covers under half of the shortfall, and the cause of the remainder is unknown. The table for this sample lists roughly 150,000 clones; about 91% of them were counted only once. Jointly, the top ten make up 1.7% of the sample. The sequenced sample was blood. The receptors stem from a man aged 18-30 years in good health.

In the case of this clone: At one of its ends the junction is not consistent with the germline gene, which may arise from a read error. The chain employs TRBV5-6 and TRBJ1-4; D remains ambiguous. The CDR3 runs 14 residues. The V gene's germline CDR1 is SGHDT and CDR2 YYEEEE. CDR3 coding DNA: TGTGCCACCAGCAAGATTGCAACTAATGAAAAACTGTTTTTT. This gives the protein CATSKIATNEKLFF.

The rearrangement joins TRBV20-1 to TRBJ2-2, with 8 bases fitting TRBD2. Trimming at V came to 3 bases and at J to 8 bases, leaving 14 bases not matched to a gene. CDR1 DFQATT and CDR2 SNEGSKA come from the germline V gene (reference sequence). CDR3 size: 16 residues. CDR3 sequence (DNA): TGCAGTGCTAGTAAACCGGGACTAGGGGTTTCGGGGGAGCTGTTTTTT. Translation: CSASKPGLGVSGELFF.

This clone was observed a handful of times. Additional DNA sequences in this sample encode the identical CDR3. The chain links TRBV7-9 to TRBJ1-1, with a weak D call TRBD1 (5 bases). This CDR3 has 15 amino acids. V dropped 1 base and J dropped 1 base, with 10 bases sitting between them. Per germline, CDR1 SEHNR and CDR2 FQNEAQ (reference sequence). The CDR3 reads CASSLEGRGNTEAFF. The DNA for the CDR3 is TGTGCCAGCAGCTTAGAGGGGCGGGGGAACACTGAAGCTTTCTTT.

The rearrangement joins TRBV7-2 to TRBJ2-2; perhaps TRBD2 as D (7 bases). Trimming cost V 1 base and J 2 bases, with 20 bases left between them. This CDR3 is 19 amino acids long. Germline-derived CDR1 and CDR2 are SGHTA and FQGNSA. The DNA of the CDR3 is TGTGCCAGCAGCTTAGGAGTTGACGGCGGGGGCTACAACACCGGGGAGCTGTTTTTT. This translates into CASSLGVDGGGYNTGELFF. The full variable domain, its missing parts supplied by reference TRBV7-2 and TRBJ2-2, is GAGVSQSPSNKVTEKGKDVELRCDPISGHTALYWYRQSLGQGLEFLIYFQGNSAPDKSGLPSDRFSAERTGGSVSTLTIQRTQQEDSAVYLCASSLGVDGGGYNTGELFFGEGSRLTVL.

The V gene is TRBV28, the J gene TRBJ2-1; 13 positions match TRBD2. The CDR3 totals 15 residues. Trimming took 5 bases from V and 9 from J; bases not matched to a gene: 7. Per the germline V gene, CDR1 is MDHEN and CDR2 is SYDVKM. The CDR3 DNA is TGTGCCAGCAGTGTACTAGCGGGGGGGAATATTGAGCAGTTCTTC. Translation: CASSVLAGGNIEQFF.

The chain uses TRBV7-6 and TRBJ1-6, with D possibly being TRBD1 (5 bases). The CDR3 length is 14 residues. The V gene's germline CDR1 is SGHVS and CDR2 FNYEAQ. Deletions cut 1 base from V and 10 bases from J, with 11 bases between. The CDR3 sequence: CASSLGGAGSPLHF. Written as DNA, the CDR3 is TGTGCCAGCAGCTTAGGAGGGGCGGGGTCACCCCTCCACTTT.

The genes are TRBV7-3 and TRBJ2-3; a possible D gene is TRBD2 (7 bases). Between the trimmed V and J ends, which lost 3 bases and 2 bases, there was a span of 12 bases. Germline CDR1 and CDR2: SGHTA and FQGTGA. CDR3 size: 15 residues. The CDR3 loop is CASSFRGANTDTQYF. The CDR3 DNA sequence: TGTGCCAGCAGCTTCCGGGGGGCCAACACAGATACGCAGTATTTT.

This chain uses TRBV12-3 or TRBV12-4 with TRBJ2-7, with D tentatively TRBD1 (5 bases). This CDR3 is 11 amino acids long. Deletions cut 6 bases from V and 3 bases from J, with 6 bases between. This CDR3 is CASRGVYEQYF. The CDR3 DNA follows: TGTGCCAGCAGAGGGGTCTACGAGCAGTACTTC.

V usage is TRBV6-1 and J usage is TRBJ1-6, with 7 bases identical to TRBD1. J gave up 7 bases and V 2 bases, and 14 bases lay outside the gene matches. Germline CDR1 reads MNHNS; CDR2 reads SASEGT. The CDR3 runs 18 residues. The CDR3, as DNA: TGTGCCAGCAGTGAATTCCTCGTTACAGGGGTTAAGAATTCACCCCTCCACTTT. Amino acid sequence: CASSEFLVTGVKNSPLHF.

This chain uses TRBV2 with TRBJ2-7; D may be TRBD1 (6 bases). Germline CDR1 SNHLY, CDR2 FYNNEI. V shed 6 bases and J shed 0 bases, with 18 bases lying between them. The CDR3 spans 16 residues. CDR3 region: CASRRVRGDISYEQYF. For the CDR3, the DNA is TGTGCCAGCAGAAGAGTGCGAGGGGACATCTCCTACGAGCAGTACTTC.

In DNA, the CDR3 is TGTGCCAGCAGGTACAGGTTATTCGCCTACGAGCAGTACTTC. Encoded protein: CASRYRLFAYEQYF. The chain combines TRBV21-1 with TRBJ2-7; no check of the table's D call, TRBD1, against the DNA was made. TRBV21-1 represents a pseudogene. CDR3 size: 14 residues.

The rearrangement joins TRBV7-8 to TRBJ2-7, with 8 bases aligning to TRBD1. This CDR3 region has 14 residues. V lost 4 bases to trimming and J lost 4 bases; unmatched junction nucleotides: 6. CDR1 is SGHVS and CDR2 is FQNEAQ in the germline V gene. Written as DNA, the CDR3 is TGTGCCAGCAGCTGGGGGACAGGAGAATACGAGCAGTACTTC. As protein: CASSWGTGEYEQYF.

This sequence joins TRBV6-2 or TRBV6-3 and TRBJ1-1, with 8 bases that match TRBD1. V lost 7 bases to trimming and J lost 1 base; unmatched junction nucleotides: 5. This CDR3 contains 14 residues. In germline, CDR1 is MNHEY, CDR2 SVGEGT. In nucleotides, the CDR3 is TGTGCCAGCATCCCAGGGGGCGCGAACACTGAAGCTTTCTTT. Protein product: CASIPGGANTEAFF.

The sample holds a few counts of this clone. J is TRBJ1-3 and V is TRBV5-1; 7 bases line up with TRBD1. This CDR3 is built from 15 residues. CDR1 and CDR2 (germline): SGHRS, YFSETQ. V dropped 1 base and J dropped 2; count of bases not matched to a gene: 3. CDR3 nucleotides: TGCGCCAGCAGCTTGACAGGGGATCCTGGAAACACCATATATTTT. Residues: CASSLTGDPGNTIYF.

The chain is built from TRBV15 and TRBJ1-2; 7 bases align to TRBD1. Trimming removed 5 bases from V and 5 bases from J; junction bases left unmatched: 8. From germline, CDR1 is LNHNV and CDR2 YYDKDF (reference sequence). The length of the CDR3 is 14 residues. The CDR3 nucleotides are TGTGCCACCAGCCTTGACAGGGACCTTTATGGCTACACCTTC. It is translated as CATSLDRDLYGYTF. The whole variable domain, remainder taken from reference TRBV15 and TRBJ1-2, is DAMVIQNPRYQVTQFGKPVTLSCSQTLNHNVMYWYQQKSSQAPKLLFHYYDKDFNNEADTPDNFQSRRPNTSFCFLDIRSPGLGDTAMYLCATSLDRDLYGYTFGSGTRLTVV.

This sequence joins TRBV2 and TRBJ1-1; D is undetermined. The CDR3 totals 14 residues. CDR1 and CDR2 (germline): SNHLY, FYNNEI. Trimming left V 6 bases short and J 0 bases short, with 11 bases between. The CDR3 sequence is CASRRRPMNTEAFF. CDR3 bases: TGTGCCAGCAGAAGACGTCCTATGAACACTGAAGCTTTCTTT.

In its sample, this clone was seen once. The chain carries TRBV2 and TRBJ1-6, with a weak D call TRBD1 (5 bases). In germline, CDR1 is SNHLY, CDR2 FYNNEI. This CDR3 is built from 15 residues. V was pared by 2 bases and J by 6 bases, with 11 bases between. In DNA form, the CDR3 reads TGTGCCAGCAGTGAAATGGGCAGGGTTAATTCACCCCTCCACTTT. Translated: CASSEMGRVNSPLHF.

The V call is TRBV18, the J call TRBJ1-5; possibly TRBD1 for D (5 bases). The V gene's germline CDR1 is KGHSH and CDR2 LQKENI. The CDR3 is made up of 19 amino acids. Trimming removed 3 bases at V and 0 bases at J, with 21 bases between. The CDR3 protein is CASSPGWGSTSYSNQPQHF. As DNA, the CDR3 is TGTGCCAGCTCACCTGGGTGGGGCAGCACCTCATATAGCAATCAGCCCCAGCATTTT.

The chain couples TRBV30 to TRBJ2-5; D might be TRBD1 (7 bases). V gave up 5 bases and J gave up 5 bases, with 21 bases separating them. This CDR3 is 15 amino acids long. Germline CDR1 and CDR2: GTSNPN and SVGIG (reference sequence). CDR3 bases: TGTGCCTGGGGGAATGAACAGGGGAGGTTGGAGACCCAGTACTTC. This gives the protein CAWGNEQGRLETQYF.

The chain uses TRBV28 and TRBJ2-5, with TRBD2 matching over 7 bases. The length of the CDR3 is 15 residues. Trimming cost V 2 bases and J 1 base; bases outside gene matches: 4. From germline, CDR1 is MDHEN and CDR2 SYDVKM. This CDR3 is CASSLTGGGQETQYF. CDR3 sequence (DNA): TGTGCCAGCAGTTTAACTGGCGGGGGCCAAGAGACCCAGTACTTC.

Of note for this clone: Other DNA sequences from this sample encode an identical CDR3 as well. V usage is TRBV7-2 and J usage is TRBJ1-1, with D uncertain. Germline CDR1 and CDR2: SGHTA and FQGNSA. The CDR3 sequence is 12 residues long. V was cut by 1 base and J by 4 bases, with 4 bases left in between. The CDR3 DNA follows: TGTGCCAGCAGCTTAGGTTTCACTGAAGCTTTCTTT. Translating it yields CASSLGFTEAFF.

The genes are TRBV28 and TRBJ1-5, with D maybe TRBD1 (5 bases). This CDR3 spans 14 amino acids. Germline-derived CDR1 and CDR2 are MDHEN and SYDVKM. V shed 5 bases and J shed 5 bases, with 13 bases lying between them. CDR3 amino acids: CASSVTVGHQPQHF. Here the CDR3 DNA reads TGTGCCAGCAGTGTGACAGTCGGCCATCAGCCCCAGCATTTT.